These 5 T cell receptor beta chains came from one sample sequenced in a study of blood T cell repertoires in COVID-19 (dated by TCRdb to between 2020 and 2021). The library was prepared using the immunoSEQ multiplex PCR assay. The table comes from immuneACCESS by way of TCRdb, which keeps in-frame sequences with V and J called. Part of the clones is missing from these tables; in studies checked, under half for an unresolved V gene and the rest for unknown reasons. Across this sample there are about 170,000 clones, with around 82% seen only once. The leading ten clones occupy 7% of the sample. The sequenced sample consisted of peripheral blood. The receptors come from a woman between 40 and 50 years old with COVID-19, enrolled during active disease.

J is TRBJ2-7 and V is TRBV28, with 7 positions matching TRBD1. The CDR3 spans 14 residues. V dropped 10 bases and J dropped 2; count of bases not matched to a gene: 11. Germline V gene data show CDR1 as MDHEN and CDR2 as SYDVKM. The CDR3 region has the DNA TGTGCCATCAAACAGGGGAGACCACCCTACGAGCAGTACTTC. Residues: CAIKQGRPPYEQYF. The whole variable domain, remainder taken from reference TRBV28 and TRBJ2-7, is DVKVTQSSRYLVKRTGEKVFLECVQDMDHENMFWYRQDPGLGLRLIYFSYDVKMKEKGDIPEGYSVSREKKERFSLILESASTNQTSMYLCAIKQGRPPYEQYFGPGTRLTVT.

The rearrangement links TRBV4-2 to TRBJ2-3; 8 positions agree with TRBD2. Trimming at V came to 0 bases and at J to 4 bases, leaving 9 bases not matched to a gene. Germline CDR1 and CDR2: LGHNA and YNFKEQ. The CDR3 consists of 17 residues. The CDR3 region is CASSQDIQRGRADTQYF. CDR3 DNA: TGTGCCAGCAGCCAAGATATCCAGCGGGGGAGGGCAGATACGCAGTATTTT.

The chain has TRBV19 and TRBJ2-6; TRBD1 might be the D (6 bases). Germline V lookup: CDR1 LNHDA, CDR2 SQIVND (reference sequence). The V end was cut by 6 bases, the J end by 0 bases, with 9 bases between. The CDR3 runs 15 residues. As DNA, the CDR3 is TGTGCCAGTAGGGGGGCCGGCTCTGGGGCCAACGTCCTGACTTTC. Translating it yields CASRGAGSGANVLTF.

This chain uses TRBV20-1 with TRBJ2-7; 8 bases agree with TRBD2. This CDR3 is built from 11 residues. CDR1 is DFQATT, CDR2 SNEGSKA, per germline (reference sequence). J gave up 3 bases and V 5 bases, and 0 bases lay outside the gene matches. CDR3 residues: CSARGGYEQYF. The CDR3 DNA follows: TGCAGTGCTCGGGGGGGCTACGAGCAGTACTTC.

This sequence joins TRBV5-4 and TRBJ1-1; D gene ambiguous. CDR3 size: 12 residues. The ends were cut back, 5 bases at V and 2 bases at J, with 7 bases in the middle. The V gene's germline CDR1 is SGHNT and CDR2 YYREEE (reference sequence). CDR3 amino acids: CASSPDNTEAFF. In DNA, the CDR3 is TGTGCCAGCAGTCCAGATAACACTGAAGCTTTCTTT.